This T cell receptor (beta chain) was recovered during a study of radiotherapy plus CTLA-4 blockade in lung cancer. Points from the study as a whole: Per reports, early blood T cell clone dynamics, plus interferon-beta, forecast response most strongly. Blood saw expansion of tumor-derived TCR clones after radiotherapy plus ipilimumab.

A few counts support this clone. Antigen: not known. Trimming removed 5 bases from V and 4 bases from J; junction bases left unmatched: 10. Germline values: CDR1 SGHTA, CDR2 FQGNSA. The CDR3 is made up of 16 amino acids. The repertoire was sequenced with immunoSEQ multiplex PCR; TCRdb's copy has only in-frame clones and lacks some. Of 25,000 to 35,000 clones detected, 75% to 85% appear once; the ten largest clones hold 20% to 25%. Participants had chemo-refractory metastatic non-small-cell lung cancer and were treated with focal radiation plus ipilimumab CTLA-4 blockade. This TCR derives from a human donor with non-small cell lung cancer that progressed on radiotherapy plus ipilimumab. Sequences were derived from peripheral blood, sampled from a patient treated with radiotherapy plus ipilimumab. The gene calls are TRBV7-2 and TRBJ1-2; 10 bases line up with TRBD1. CDR3 bases: TGTGCCAGCAGCCAGAGGACAGGGGGGTTGTCCTATGGCTACACCTTC. Its protein product is CASSQRTGGLSYGYTF.